Below are 12 T cell receptor beta chains sequenced from a single sample in a study of blood T cell repertoires in COVID-19. Assay: immunoSEQ multiplex PCR; the TCRdb copy retains only in-frame clones and omits some. The sample contains about 240,000 clones, about 89% of which appear only once. Sequencing was done on a sample of PBMCs or T cells enriched from blood (not recorded which). Every receptor here comes from a woman younger than 45 who had recovered from COVID-19.

The chain employs TRBV9 and TRBJ2-7, with D perhaps matching TRBD1 (6 bases). This CDR3 has 15 amino acids. The V end was cut by 4 bases, the J end by 2 bases, with 16 bases between. CDR1 is SGDLS, CDR2 YYNGEE, per germline. The CDR3 here is CASSPPGENPYEQYF. As DNA, the CDR3 is TGTGCCAGCAGCCCACCAGGGGAAAACCCCTACGAGCAGTACTTC.

This rearrangement joins TRBV4-2 to TRBJ2-7; D may be TRBD1 (5 bases). Germline CDR1 reads LGHNA; CDR2 reads YNFKEQ. The CDR3 extends over 16 amino acids. V was pared by 4 bases and J by 0 bases, with 16 bases between. CDR3 sequence (DNA): TGTGCCAGCAGCCTCACCGTGATAGACAGCTCCTACGAGCAGTACTTC. It codes for CASSLTVIDSSYEQYF.

CDR3 loop: CASSQRQGRNNEQFF. Here the CDR3 DNA reads TGTGCCAGCAGCCAAAGACAGGGGAGGAATAATGAGCAGTTCTTC. The V call is TRBV11-3, the J call TRBJ2-1; TRBD1 agrees at 8 bases. The V gene end was trimmed by 5 bases and the J gene end by 7 bases; junction bases not matched to a gene: 10. The length of the CDR3 is 15 residues. Germline V gene data show CDR1 as SGHNT and CDR2 as YENEEA.

There are a few counts of this clone. The V and J genes are TRBV10-3 and TRBJ1-2; D perhaps matches TRBD1 (6 bases). The V gene lost 0 bases and the J gene lost 7 bases, with 12 bases spanning the gap. CDR1 and CDR2 (germline): ENHRY, SYGVKD. CDR3 size: 14 residues. CDR3 amino acids: CAISESGTLGGYTF. The CDR3 nucleotides are TGTGCCATCAGTGAGTCGGGGACATTGGGTGGCTACACCTTC.

The J gene is TRBJ1-6, the V gene TRBV30; 8 nucleotides align to TRBD1. Germline CDR1 reads GTSNPN; CDR2 reads SVGIG (reference sequence). The CDR3 runs 13 residues. V trimming: 4 bases; J trimming: 14 bases; junction bases outside the gene matches: 10. The CDR3 sequence is CAWTGQGRGALHF. The CDR3 DNA is TGTGCCTGGACAGGACAGGGACGCGGGGCCCTCCACTTT.

The chain joins TRBV10-3 to TRBJ1-2; D is uncertain. The CDR3 spans 14 residues. The ends were cut back, 1 base at V and 0 bases at J, with 6 bases in the middle. From germline, CDR1 is ENHRY and CDR2 SYGVKD. The CDR3 protein is CAISEWAANYGYTF. The CDR3 region has the DNA TGTGCCATCAGTGAGTGGGCAGCTAACTATGGCTACACCTTC.

The CDR3 loop is CASSPSATRGWFF. In DNA form, the CDR3 reads TGTGCCAGCTCACCCTCAGCGACCCGAGGGTGGTTCTTC. The gene calls are TRBV18 and TRBJ2-1; a weak D match, TRBD2 (5 bases). The germline V gene encodes CDR1 KGHSH and CDR2 LQKENI. The CDR3 extends over 13 amino acids. Trimming took 3 bases from V and 15 from J, leaving 18 bases between them.

This chain connects TRBV5-1 to TRBJ2-1; TRBD2 agrees at 9 bases. This CDR3 is 14 amino acids long. Germline CDR1 and CDR2: SGHRS and YFSETQ. V trimming: 4 bases; J trimming: 8 bases; junction bases outside the gene matches: 7. CDR3 coding DNA: TGCGCCAGCAGCCTTAGCGGGAGTCTGGATGAGCAGTTCTTC. Its protein product is CASSLSGSLDEQFF. The variable domain in full, with the rest retrieved from reference TRBV5-1 and TRBJ2-1, is KAGVTQTPRYLIKTRGQQVTLSCSPISGHRSVSWYQQTPGQGLQFLFEYFSETQRNKGNFPGRFSGRQFSNSRSEMNVSTLELGDSALYLCASSLSGSLDEQFFGPGTRLTVL.

The chain carries TRBV30 and TRBJ1-1, with D uncertain. The CDR3 totals 15 residues. Germline V lookup: CDR1 GTSNPN, CDR2 SVGIG (reference sequence). V lost 3 bases, J lost 0 bases, and 14 bases lay in between. This chain's CDR3 is CAWSLREGMNTEAFF. The CDR3 nucleotides read TGTGCCTGGAGCCTCAGAGAGGGCATGAACACTGAAGCTTTCTTT.

The V call is TRBV28, the J call TRBJ1-1; TRBD1 agrees at 12 bases. This CDR3 has 16 residues. V shed 2 bases and J 12 bases; nucleotides not matched to a gene: 13. Per germline, CDR1 MDHEN and CDR2 SYDVKM. DNA of the CDR3: TGTGCCAGCAGTTTACTGACCGGGACAGGGGGCGATAGAACTTTCTTT. Translated, it gives CASSLLTGTGGDRTFF.

The chain couples TRBV11-3 to TRBJ1-1; a possible D gene is TRBD1 (6 bases). The germline CDR1 and CDR2 sequences are SGHNT and YENEEA. The CDR3 length is 15 residues. V was pared by 5 bases and J by 3 bases, with 16 bases between. Written as DNA, the CDR3 is TGTGCCAGCAGCGGACCCGGGACATCCGACACTGAAGCTTTCTTT. Its protein is CASSGPGTSDTEAFF.

The chain links TRBV27 to TRBJ2-2; 7 positions agree with TRBD1. V lost 1 base, J lost 3 bases, and 5 bases stayed unmatched. The CDR3 sequence is 16 residues long. Germline V gene sequence: CDR1 MNHEY, CDR2 SMNVEV (reference sequence). As DNA, the CDR3 is TGTGCCAGCAGTTTATTACAGGGGTATTACACCGGGGAGCTGTTTTTT. It specifies CASSLLQGYYTGELFF.